The rows below give T cell receptor beta chains drawn from one sample of a study of control samples from healthy donors and cancer patients. The data were produced by immunoSEQ multiplex PCR, yet TCRdb's version contains in-frame clones alone and is incomplete. Of about 130,000 clones in the sample, 75% to 95% were seen once. The sequenced sample was blood. Source of these receptors: a man aged 40-50 years in good health. CDR3s include the opening cysteine and the closing phenylalanine or tryptophan. A D gene is named only where the DNA matches it firmly. Some rows mark clone size as missing; the rest say once, few, many or name a class of expanded clone.

D gene: NA
J gene: TRBJ2-2
clone size: NA
V gene: TRBV11-2
CDR3 DNA: TGTGCCAGCAGCTTGGAAGCTAGGGCGGCCCGGGCCGGGGAGCTGTTTTTT
CDR3 protein: CASSLEARAARAGELFF

D gene: NA
J gene: TRBJ2-5
clone size: once
V gene: TRBV25-1
CDR3 DNA: TGTGCCAGCAGTGTAGGGGGAGGGTTTCAAGAGACCCAGTACTTC
CDR3 protein: CASSVGGGFQETQYF

D gene: TRBD2
J gene: TRBJ2-1
clone size: once
V gene: TRBV6-6
CDR3 DNA: TGTGCCAGCAGTCAAGCGGGGGAGGACAATGAGCAGTTCTTC
CDR3 protein: CASSQAGEDNEQFF

D gene: NA
J gene: TRBJ1-4
clone size: NA
V gene: TRBV28
CDR3 DNA: TGTGCCAGCAGACGGGGGACCTCAGAAAAACTGTTTTTT
CDR3 protein: CASRRGTSEKLFF

D gene: TRBD2
J gene: TRBJ2-3
clone size: once
V gene: TRBV27
CDR3 DNA: TGTGCCAGCGGGTGGACTAGTTATGATGTGAGCACAGATACGCAGTATTTT
CDR3 protein: CASGWTSYDVSTDTQYF

D gene: NA
J gene: TRBJ1-1
clone size: NA
V gene: TRBV10-3
CDR3 DNA: TGTGCCATCAGTGAGTCGACTCGCAGGACAAATGAAGCTTTCTTT
CDR3 protein: CAISESTRRTNEAFF

D gene: NA
J gene: TRBJ1-1
clone size: NA
V gene: TRBV14
CDR3 DNA: TGTGCCAGCAGCCGAGTGGGGAGGAACACTGAAGCTTTCTTT
CDR3 protein: CASSRVGRNTEAFF

D gene: TRBD1
J gene: TRBJ1-3
clone size: NA
V gene: TRBV2
CDR3 DNA: TGTGCCAGCAGGGATACAGGGGGCAGAAACACCATATATTTT
CDR3 protein: CASRDTGGRNTIYF

D gene: TRBD1
J gene: TRBJ2-2
clone size: NA
V gene: TRBV5-8
CDR3 DNA: TGTGCCAGCAGCAGACAGGGCGCCGGGGAGCTGTTTTTT
CDR3 protein: CASSRQGAGELFF

D gene: NA
J gene: TRBJ2-3
clone size: NA
V gene: TRBV27
CDR3 DNA: TGTGCCAGCAGTTTATCCGACAGCACAGATACGCAGTATTTT
CDR3 protein: CASSLSDSTDTQYF

D gene: NA
J gene: TRBJ1-1
clone size: NA
V gene: TRBV18
CDR3 DNA: TGTGCCAGCTCACCAAATAAACAGGGTGGACGGAACACTGAAGCTTTCTTT
CDR3 protein: CASSPNKQGGRNTEAFF

D gene: TRBD2
J gene: TRBJ2-3
clone size: NA
V gene: TRBV7-9
CDR3 DNA: TGTGCCAGCAGCCCCACTAGCGGGGTGAGCACAGATACGCAGTATTTT
CDR3 protein: CASSPTSGVSTDTQYF

D gene: NA
J gene: TRBJ2-5
clone size: NA
V gene: TRBV5-1
CDR3 DNA: TGCGCCAGCAGCTCGGGACTGGCGGAAGAGACCCAGTACTTC
CDR3 protein: CASSSGLAEETQYF

D gene: NA
J gene: TRBJ1-5
clone size: NA
V gene: TRBV28
CDR3 DNA: TGTGCCAGCAGCCCCCGGGGGGGGCGCGGTCAGCCCCAGCATTTT
CDR3 protein: CASSPRGGRGQPQHF

D gene: NA
J gene: TRBJ2-3
clone size: NA
V gene: TRBV4-1
CDR3 DNA: TGCGCCAGCAGCCAAGTACCGGCTCTTAGCACAGATACGCAGTATTTT
CDR3 protein: CASSQVPALSTDTQYF

D gene: NA
J gene: TRBJ1-5
clone size: NA
V gene: TRBV28
CDR3 DNA: TGTGCCAGCAGTCTAGTCCTCCACGGGCAGCCCCAGCATTTT
CDR3 protein: CASSLVLHGQPQHF

D gene: NA
J gene: TRBJ1-5
clone size: NA
V gene: TRBV27
CDR3 DNA: TGTGCCAGCAGCCGGGCGGGGAGTTCCAATCAGCCCCAGCATTTT
CDR3 protein: CASSRAGSSNQPQHF

D gene: NA
J gene: TRBJ1-1
clone size: NA
V gene: TRBV28
CDR3 DNA: TGTGCCAGCAGGTCGGGACTTAAAGCTTTCTTT
CDR3 protein: CASRSGLKAFF